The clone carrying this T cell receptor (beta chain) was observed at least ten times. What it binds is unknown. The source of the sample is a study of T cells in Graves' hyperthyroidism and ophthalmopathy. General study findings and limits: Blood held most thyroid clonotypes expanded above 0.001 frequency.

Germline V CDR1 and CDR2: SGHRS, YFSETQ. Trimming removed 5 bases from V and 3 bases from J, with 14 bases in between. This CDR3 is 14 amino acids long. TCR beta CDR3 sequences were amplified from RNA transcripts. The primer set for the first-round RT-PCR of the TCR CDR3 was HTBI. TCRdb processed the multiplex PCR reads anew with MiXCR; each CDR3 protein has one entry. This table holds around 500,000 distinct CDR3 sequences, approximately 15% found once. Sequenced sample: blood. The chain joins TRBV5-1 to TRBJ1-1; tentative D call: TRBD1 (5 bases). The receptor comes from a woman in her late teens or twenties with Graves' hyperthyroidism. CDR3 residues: CASSWRGGDTEAFF. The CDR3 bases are TGCGCCAGCAGTTGGAGGGGTGGGGACACTGAAGCTTTCTTT.